This T cell receptor beta chain was retrieved from a study of OX40 agonist ivuxolimab in advanced cancers. For the wider study: Ivuxolimab, which targeted the costimulatory receptor OX40 (CD134), was an agonistic, fully human IgG2 monoclonal antibody. Peripheral TCRbeta sequencing was intended to test whether TCR sequence diversity was altered and clonal T-cell expansion was caused by ivuxolimab. Patients were allowed to have had prior anti-PD-1, anti-PD-L1 or anti-CTLA-4 therapy, and around 43% of the dose-escalation patients had been treated with checkpoint inhibitors. Of the roughly 52 dose-escalation patients, hepatocellular carcinoma was present in around 19, melanoma in roughly 15, renal cell carcinoma in 9 and head and neck cancer in 9. Partial responses occurred in three dose-escalation patients: two with cutaneous melanoma and one with hepatocellular carcinoma. The paper covers the monotherapy dose-escalation part of the phase I ivuxolimab trial, which included N ≈ 57 patients. The dose-escalation cohort was over 70% male with a mean age of roughly 62 years, ranging from roughly 20 to 85. Intravenous ivuxolimab was administered to patients every 2 weeks at six dose levels: 0.01, 0.1, 0.3, 1.5, 3 and 10 mg/kg. The paper's findings and limits, for the study overall: Low levels of normalized T-cell clonal expansion were also shown by some nonresponding patients. On average, CD8+ T cells showed more expanded clones than CD4+ T cells after ivuxolimab. Which antigens the clonally expanded peripheral T cells were specific for was not determined. At doses from 0.1 to 3.0 mg/kg, clonal expansion was seen in both CD4+ and CD8+ blood T cells between baseline and week 6. In partial responders in the 0.1-3.0 mg/kg groups, normalized peripheral clonal expansion was found to be among the lowest, especially among CD8+ T cells.

Based on the germline V gene, the CDR1 and CDR2 sequences are SGHDT and YYEEEE. The CDR3 starts with the cysteine, ends with the phenylalanine, and has 15 residues. Left in the record is the CDR3 DNA by itself, 45 bases read in frame from the first base. V gives up 1 base and J gives up 1 base, and the segment between their germline ends measures 9 bases. Genomic DNA was isolated from the sorted cells so that the TCRbeta CDR3 region could be sequenced. The immunoSEQ Assay was used to sequence the TCRbeta CDR3 regions. TCRdb re-hosts the immuneACCESS table, in-frame sequences only. Its copies lack some clones; in the studies checked, an unresolved V gene accounts for under half of them, and the cause for the rest is not known. This sample comprises some 59,000 clones, 85% to 90% of them detected only once. The ten most abundant clones make up around 5.8% of the sample. This clone was seen once. Its antigen is currently not known. Nothing much larger sits one base from this clone, and base qualities are not available.

Patients with autoimmune disease history or receiving systemic immunosuppression were excluded from the trial. Peripheral blood for TCR sequencing was collected from all dose cohorts at baseline, on cycle 4 day 1, and on cycle 7 day 1. Samples were obtained from an open-label, multicenter, first-in-human phase I dose-escalation trial of ivuxolimab. Adults with locally advanced or metastatic melanoma, renal cell carcinoma, hepatocellular carcinoma or head and neck squamous cell carcinoma were enrolled in the trial. Before TCR sequencing, CD4+ T cells and CD8+ T cells from peripheral blood were sorted into separate populations.

Rearrangement joined TRBV5-6 to TRBJ2-1; the D gene identity is not certain. The sequencing here drew on CD4+ or CD8+ T cells sorted from blood, taken in a trial of the OX40 agonist ivuxolimab. This clonotype was obtained from an adult with an advanced solid tumor such as melanoma, head and neck, liver or kidney cancer. CDR3 sequence: CASSLISISYNEQFF. The DNA is as follows: TGTGCCAGCAGCTTGATTTCGATATCCTACAATGAGCAGTTCTTC.